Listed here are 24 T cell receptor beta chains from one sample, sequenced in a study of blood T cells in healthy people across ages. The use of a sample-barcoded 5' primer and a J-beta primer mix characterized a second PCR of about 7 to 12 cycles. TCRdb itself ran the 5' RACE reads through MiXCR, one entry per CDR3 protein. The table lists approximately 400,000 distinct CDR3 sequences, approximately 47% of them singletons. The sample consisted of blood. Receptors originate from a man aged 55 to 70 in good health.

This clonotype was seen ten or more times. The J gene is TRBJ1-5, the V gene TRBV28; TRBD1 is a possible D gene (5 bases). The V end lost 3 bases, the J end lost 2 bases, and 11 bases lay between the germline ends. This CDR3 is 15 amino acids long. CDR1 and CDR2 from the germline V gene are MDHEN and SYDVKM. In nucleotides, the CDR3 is TGTGCCAGCAGTTTCCGGGCGGGGGGCAATCAGCCCCAGCATTTT. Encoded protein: CASSFRAGGNQPQHF.

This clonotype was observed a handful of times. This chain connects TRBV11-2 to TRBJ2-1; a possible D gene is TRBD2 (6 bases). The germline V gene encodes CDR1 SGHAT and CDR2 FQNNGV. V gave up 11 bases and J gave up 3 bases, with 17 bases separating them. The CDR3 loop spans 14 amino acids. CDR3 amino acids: CASSGDPVYNEQFF. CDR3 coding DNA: TGTGCCTCCTCGGGGGACCCGGTCTACAATGAGCAGTTCTTC.

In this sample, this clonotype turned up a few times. This CDR3 is CSVLPLRNFDPTF. CDR3 DNA sequence: TGCAGCGTTTTACCCCTCCGCAACTTCGATCCCACCTTC. The chain links TRBV29-1 to TRBJ1-2; no definite D call. This CDR3 comprises 13 residues. Trimming pared 5 bases from V and 13 bases from J, leaving 23 bases between. Germline V gene lookup returns CDR1 SQVTM and CDR2 ANQGSEA.

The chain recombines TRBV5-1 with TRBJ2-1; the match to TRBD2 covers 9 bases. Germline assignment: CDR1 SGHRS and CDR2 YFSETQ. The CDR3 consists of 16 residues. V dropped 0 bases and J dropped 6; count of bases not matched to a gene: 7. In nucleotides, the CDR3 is TGCGCCAGCAGCTTGGCCGGCGGGGGGGCCTTCAATGAGCAGTTCTTC. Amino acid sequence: CASSLAGGGAFNEQFF.

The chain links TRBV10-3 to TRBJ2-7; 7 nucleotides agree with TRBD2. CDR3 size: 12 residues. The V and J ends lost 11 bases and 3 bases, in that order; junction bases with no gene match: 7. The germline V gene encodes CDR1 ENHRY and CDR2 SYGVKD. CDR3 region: CASQGGGYEQYF. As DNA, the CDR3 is TGTGCCTCCCAAGGCGGGGGCTACGAGCAGTACTTC.

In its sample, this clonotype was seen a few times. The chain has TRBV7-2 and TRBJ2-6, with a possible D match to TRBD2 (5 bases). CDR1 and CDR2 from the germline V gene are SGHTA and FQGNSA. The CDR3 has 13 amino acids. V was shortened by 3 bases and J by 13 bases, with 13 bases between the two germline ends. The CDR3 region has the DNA TGTGCCAGCAGCTTTTACCTAGCACAGGTCCTGACTTTC. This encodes CASSFYLAQVLTF.

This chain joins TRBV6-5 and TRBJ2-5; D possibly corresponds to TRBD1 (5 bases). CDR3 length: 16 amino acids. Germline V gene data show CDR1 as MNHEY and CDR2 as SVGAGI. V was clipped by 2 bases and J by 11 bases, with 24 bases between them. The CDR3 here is CASSYGSSGVDNEQYF. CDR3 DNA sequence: TGTGCCAGCAGTTACGGGTCCTCTGGGGTGGACAATGAGCAGTACTTC.

CDR3 in amino acids: CAGGVEGGTEAFF. DNA for the CDR3: TGTGCCGGGGGCGTGGAGGGGGGCACTGAAGCTTTCTTT. The chain couples TRBV7-2 to TRBJ1-1; D perhaps matches TRBD1 (6 bases). Trimming left V 11 bases short and J 4 bases short, with 17 bases between. The germline gives CDR1 SGHTA, CDR2 FQGNSA. The CDR3 runs to 13 residues.

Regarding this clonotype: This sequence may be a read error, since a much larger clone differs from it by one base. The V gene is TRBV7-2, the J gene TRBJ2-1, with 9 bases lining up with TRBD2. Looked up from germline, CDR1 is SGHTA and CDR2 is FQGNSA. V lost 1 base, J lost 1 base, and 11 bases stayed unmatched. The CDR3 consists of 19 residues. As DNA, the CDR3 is TGTGCCAGCAGCTTAGGATGGGCTAGCGGGAAGGCGTCCTACAATGAGCAGTTCTTC. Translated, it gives CASSLGWASGKASYNEQFF.

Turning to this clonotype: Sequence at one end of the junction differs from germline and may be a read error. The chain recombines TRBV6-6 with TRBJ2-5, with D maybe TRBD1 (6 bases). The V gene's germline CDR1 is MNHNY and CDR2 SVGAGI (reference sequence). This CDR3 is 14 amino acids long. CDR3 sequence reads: CASSRGRGQETQYF. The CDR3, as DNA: TGTGCCAGCAGCCGGGGACGGGGACAAGAGACCCAGTACTTT.

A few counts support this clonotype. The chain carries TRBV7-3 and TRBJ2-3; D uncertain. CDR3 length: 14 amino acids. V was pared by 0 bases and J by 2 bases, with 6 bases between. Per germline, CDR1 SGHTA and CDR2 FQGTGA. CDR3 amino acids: CASSLTGFTDTQYF. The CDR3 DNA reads TGTGCCAGCAGCTTAACGGGTTTCACAGATACGCAGTATTTT.

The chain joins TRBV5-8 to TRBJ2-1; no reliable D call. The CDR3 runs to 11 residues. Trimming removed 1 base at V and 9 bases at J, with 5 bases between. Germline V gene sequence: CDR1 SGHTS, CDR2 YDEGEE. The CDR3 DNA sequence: TGTGCCAGCAGCTTGACGGCTGAGCAGTTCTTC. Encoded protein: CASSLTAEQFF. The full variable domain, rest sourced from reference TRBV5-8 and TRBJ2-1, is EAGVTQSPTHLIKTRGQQATLRCSPISGHTSVYWYQQALGLGLQFLLWYDEGEERNRGNFPPRFSGRQFPNYSSELNVNALELEDSALYLCASSLTAEQFFGPGTRLTVL.

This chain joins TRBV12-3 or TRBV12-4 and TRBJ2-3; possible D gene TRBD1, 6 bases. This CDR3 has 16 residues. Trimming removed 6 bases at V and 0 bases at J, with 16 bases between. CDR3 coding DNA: TGTGCCAGCAGCCCTCGGACAGCTTATAGCACAGATACGCAGTATTTT. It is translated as CASSPRTAYSTDTQYF.

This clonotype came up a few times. CDR3 in amino acids: CSAGTSGRKDTQYF. CDR3 coding DNA: TGCAGCGCTGGGACTAGCGGGAGGAAAGATACGCAGTATTTT. V usage is TRBV29-1 and J usage is TRBJ2-3; 15 positions match TRBD2. The germline gives CDR1 SQVTM, CDR2 ANQGSEA. After removal of 7 bases from V and 5 bases from J, the junction contained 4 bases not matched to a gene. The CDR3 has 14 amino acids.

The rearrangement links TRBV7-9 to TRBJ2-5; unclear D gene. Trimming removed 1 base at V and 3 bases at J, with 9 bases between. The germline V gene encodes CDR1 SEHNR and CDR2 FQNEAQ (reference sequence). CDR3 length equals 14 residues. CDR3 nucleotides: TGTGCCAGCAGCTTAGACGGCCCAAAAGAGACCCAGTACTTC. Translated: CASSLDGPKETQYF.

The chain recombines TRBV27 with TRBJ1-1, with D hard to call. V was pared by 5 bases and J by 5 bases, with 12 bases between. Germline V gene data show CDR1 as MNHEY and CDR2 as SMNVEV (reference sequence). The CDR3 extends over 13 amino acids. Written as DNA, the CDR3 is TGTGCCAGCAGTCCCCAGACGATAACTGAAGCTTTCTTT. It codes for CASSPQTITEAFF.

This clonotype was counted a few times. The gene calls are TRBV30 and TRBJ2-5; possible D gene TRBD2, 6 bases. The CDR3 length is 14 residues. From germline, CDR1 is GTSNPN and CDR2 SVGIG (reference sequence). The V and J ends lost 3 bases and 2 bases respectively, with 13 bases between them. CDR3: CAWRRGNNQETQYF. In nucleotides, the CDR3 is TGTGCCTGGAGGCGCGGGAACAATCAAGAGACCCAGTACTTC.

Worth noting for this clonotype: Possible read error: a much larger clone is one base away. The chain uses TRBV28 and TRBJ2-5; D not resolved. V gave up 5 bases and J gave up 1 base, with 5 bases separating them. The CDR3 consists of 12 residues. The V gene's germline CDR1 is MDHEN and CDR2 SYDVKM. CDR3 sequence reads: CASSAPQETQYF. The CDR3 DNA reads TGTGCCAGCAGTGCCCCCCAAGAGACCCAGTACTTC.

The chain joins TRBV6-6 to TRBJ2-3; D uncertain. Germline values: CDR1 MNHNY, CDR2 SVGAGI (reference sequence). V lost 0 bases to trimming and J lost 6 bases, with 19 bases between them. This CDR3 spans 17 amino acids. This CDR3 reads CASSYSNETPVGDTQYF. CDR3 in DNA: TGTGCCAGCAGTTACTCTAACGAGACCCCCGTGGGGGATACGCAGTATTTT.

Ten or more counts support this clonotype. The CDR3 region is CASGSVGFSYEQYF. The CDR3 nucleotides read TGTGCCAGCGGGTCGGTGGGGTTTTCCTACGAGCAGTACTTC. V usage is TRBV28 and J usage is TRBJ2-7, with unresolved D. The CDR3 runs to 14 residues. V was cut by 8 bases and J by 1 base, with 15 bases left in between. In germline, CDR1 is MDHEN, CDR2 SYDVKM.

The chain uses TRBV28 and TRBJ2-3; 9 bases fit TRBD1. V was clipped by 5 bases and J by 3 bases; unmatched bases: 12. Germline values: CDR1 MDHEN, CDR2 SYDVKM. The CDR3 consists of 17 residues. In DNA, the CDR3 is TGTGCCAGCAGTCTTGACAGGGGGGGACGGGGGACAGATACGCAGTATTTT. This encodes CASSLDRGGRGTDTQYF.

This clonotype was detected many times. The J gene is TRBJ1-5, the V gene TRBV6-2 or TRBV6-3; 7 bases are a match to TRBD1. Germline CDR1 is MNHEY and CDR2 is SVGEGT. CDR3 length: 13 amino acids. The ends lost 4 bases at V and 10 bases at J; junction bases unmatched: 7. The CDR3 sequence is CASSFSTGAPQHF. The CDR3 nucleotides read TGTGCCAGCAGTTTCAGTACAGGGGCACCCCAGCATTTT.

CDR3 coding DNA: TGCGCCAGCAGCCAAGATTCACTAGCGGGAAGGCACAATGAGCAGTTCTTC. Residues: CASSQDSLAGRHNEQFF. The chain uses TRBV4-3 and TRBJ2-1; 10 nucleotides match TRBD2. The CDR3 loop spans 17 amino acids. With V trimmed by 0 bases and J by 5 bases, 7 bases remained unmatched. The V gene's germline CDR1 is LGHNA and CDR2 YSLEER.

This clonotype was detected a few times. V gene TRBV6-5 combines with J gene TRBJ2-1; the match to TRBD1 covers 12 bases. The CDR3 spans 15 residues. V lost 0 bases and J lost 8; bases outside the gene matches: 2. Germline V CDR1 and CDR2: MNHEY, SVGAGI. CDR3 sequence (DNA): TGTGCCAGCAGTTACTCGGGACAGGGGGCCTATGAGCAGTTCTTC. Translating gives CASSYSGQGAYEQFF.